This TCR beta chain was sequenced during a study of molecular identifiers for immune sequencing clone quantification. Naive CD8 T cells were sorted, and the gate applied was CD8+CD4-CCR7+CD45RA+. Libraries of bulk TCR were made by previously described methods (with listed TCR primers). MiXCR, run by TCRdb on the PCR reads, gives a single entry per CDR3 protein. The sample has hundreds of thousands of distinct CDR3 sequences; about 20% are singletons. V lost 4 bases, J lost 2 bases, and 22 bases lay in between. CDR1 is SGHDT, CDR2 YYEEEE, per germline. This CDR3 spans 18 amino acids. Remarks on this clonotype: The antigen is undetermined.

Study-wide results and limits: Jurkat TCR RNA spiked in from one cell (amid about a million naive cells) was reportedly detectable.

The clonotype was recovered from a human donor in good health. Some libraries in this study had Jurkat cell RNA spiked in. Sample: naive CD8+ T cells from blood, with Jurkat cell RNA spiked in. Subset in this sample: FACS-sorted CD8+CD4-CCR7+CD45RA+ naive T cells. This chain connects TRBV5-6 to TRBJ2-4; a possible D gene is TRBD2 (5 bases). The CDR3 spells CASSPGLRRKLSKNIQYF. CDR3 coding DNA: TGTGCCAGCAGCCCCGGTTTGCGGAGGAAGTTATCCAAAAACATTCAGTACTTC.